The following is a T cell receptor (beta chain) sequence with its context. Its target antigen remains unknown. Base quality data are lacking; no much larger clone is found one base away. The data are from a study of T cell clones after liver transplantation (dated by TCRdb to between 2018 and 2021). About the study as a whole: The samples were obtained from ITN030ST, a randomized trial that attempted immunosuppression withdrawal within 2 years after liver transplantation. Of the eight recipients, a few were HCV-positive, while the remaining recipients had been transplanted for non-autoimmune, non-viral indications. Subjects received no induction therapy and standard immunosuppression until randomization at 12-24 months post-transplant. Of the 8 liver transplant recipients making up the studied cohort, 3 were classified as tolerant and 5 as non-tolerant. Blood samples were taken pre-transplant, pre-randomization before withdrawal, and post-randomization after full withdrawal or failed withdrawal. Donor-reactive T cell clones were identified using TCRbeta sequencing after a pre-transplant mixed lymphocyte reaction and were then followed in post-transplant blood. Tolerance was defined as complete withdrawal of immunosuppression for at least one year without a rise in liver enzymes beyond twice the upper limit of normal. Third party-reactive TCRbeta sequences were also identified from pre-transplant MLRs to serve as an antigen-independent comparator for donor-reactive sequences. The research as a whole found: Low numbers of available donor cells limited the measurable donor-reactive repertoire in two subjects. After accounting for repertoire turnover, donor-reactive detection was significantly reduced in 7 of 8 subjects for CD4 and 8 of 8 for CD8. The conclusions were preliminary, being limited by small, heterogeneous patient numbers and by non-standardized post-transplant time points. Without allograft tissue specimens, donor-reactive T cells may have migrated into the graft rather than being deleted. In 5 of 8 subjects, circulating donor-reactive CD4 TCRbeta sequences decreased significantly after transplant, regardless of tolerance or HCV status. Donor-reactive sequences declined more than third party-reactive ones, suggesting partial antigen-specific deletion unrelated to withdrawal success.

Unstimulated PBMCs, after thawing, were stained for CD3, CD4 and CD8 and then FACS-sorted into CD3+CD4+ and CD3+CD8+ populations. Each of the 8 studied subjects was randomized to immunosuppression withdrawal. Genomic DNA was isolated with the Qiagen DNeasy Blood and Tissue Kit. Frozen genomic DNA underwent high-throughput TCRbeta CDR3 sequencing by immunoSEQ, including PCR amplification, mapping, bias correction and internal controls. The paper's data handling went like this. Productive rearrangements were kept, and unique TCRbeta sequences were defined by CDR3 nucleotide sequence plus V and J gene. Donor-reactive sequences required at least 5-fold expansion in CFSE-low cells versus unstimulated pre-transplant cells and at least 0.01% frequency. To ensure at least 90% detection power, minimum frequency thresholds were set for each subject based on that subject's lowest-template unstimulated sample. Jensen-Shannon divergence between the top 1000 TCRbeta sequences post-transplant and pre-transplant was used to measure repertoire turnover. Changes in detection of donor-reactive sequences were assessed with two-sided Fisher's exact tests. Drawn from immuneACCESS, this table holds only the in-frame rearrangements with V and J called that TCRdb kept. Clones are partly lost; checked studies trace under half to an unresolved V gene and leave the rest unexplained. The V and J calls and clone size are taken from that table; D and trimming were inferred from the DNA. The sample has around 6,500 clones on record, approximately 80% of them singletons. Around 13% of the sample lies in the top ten.

Reading from cysteine to phenylalanine, the CDR3 counts 15 amino acids. Only the CDR3 DNA is retained, 45 bases long and in frame from the first base. The germline ends are 13 bases apart after V is trimmed by 4 bases and J by 2 bases. CDR1 and CDR2 are read off the germline V gene as SGHAT and FQNNGV. The receptor was isolated from a human patient who received a liver transplant. In patients who had a transplant, some T cells may come from the graft donor. Recombination linked TRBV11-2 to TRBJ2-3; there is no confident call for the D gene. Sequenced here: CD8+ T cells from blood, sampled 45 to 47 months after liver transplant. The DNA reads as follows: TGTGCCAGCAGCTATGCCGGCTCCCACACAGATACGCAGTATTTT. Its translation is CASSYAGSHTDTQYF. With all but the CDR3 taken from the reference TRBV11-2 and TRBJ2-3 genes, the full variable domain is: EAGVAQSPRYKIIEKRQSVAFWCNPISGHATLYWYQQILGQGPKLLIQFQNNGVVDDSQLPKDRFSAERLKGVDSTLKIQPAKLEDSAVYLCASSYAGSHTDTQYFGPGTRLTVL.